This TCR beta chain was recorded in a study of blood T cell repertoires in COVID-19. Study details: Spain, Italy and the United States supplied samples that represented acute and convalescent COVID-19.

Trimming pared 4 bases from V and 0 bases from J, leaving 13 bases between. Germline CDR1 and CDR2: SGHKS and YYEKEE (reference sequence). The CDR3 length is 15 residues. Participant ages covered about 18 to 90 years across 24 US areas. The method was immunoSEQ multiplex PCR; TCRdb's version includes in-frame clones alone and lacks a portion of them. Of 250,000 to 350,000 clones in the sample, about nine tenths were seen once. Sequencing used PBMCs or T cells enriched from blood (not recorded which). The rearrangement uses TRBV5-5 and TRBJ1-1, with no clear D. The TCR comes from a woman aged 25 to 39 who had recovered from COVID-19. In nucleotides, the CDR3 is TGTGCCAGCAGCAGTTACAGATTTTTGAACACTGAAGCTTTCTTT. Translated, it gives CASSSYRFLNTEAFF. Full variable domain (remainder filled in from reference TRBV5-5 and TRBJ1-1): DAGVTQSPTHLIKTRGQQVTLRCSPISGHKSVSWYQQVLGQGPQFIFQYYEKEERGRGNFPDRFSARQFPNYSSELNVNALLLGDSALYLCASSSYRFLNTEAFFGQGTRLTVV.